The present entry profiles one TCR beta chain with its context. Per the authors' pipeline: Reference gene primer amplification gave nucleated cell count estimates. TCRdb keeps only in-frame clones here, not all; method: immunoSEQ multiplex PCR. The V and J calls and clone size come from that table; D and trimming were worked out from the DNA. The sample yields 100,000 or so clones, 65% to 90% seen once. This specimen comes from a study of blood T cell repertoires in COVID-19. The source material was peripheral blood. The sequence was obtained from a man aged 50 to 59 with acute or convalescent COVID-19.

CDR3 bases: TGTGCCAGCAGTCCAGGCGCAGATACGCAGTATTTT. Encoded protein: CASSPGADTQYF. The V gene is TRBV6-5, the J gene TRBJ2-3; D unresolved. Trimming took off 5 bases at V and 4 bases at J, with 7 bases between the two ends. The CDR3 is made up of 12 amino acids. Germline-derived CDR1 and CDR2 are MNHEY and SVGAGI.